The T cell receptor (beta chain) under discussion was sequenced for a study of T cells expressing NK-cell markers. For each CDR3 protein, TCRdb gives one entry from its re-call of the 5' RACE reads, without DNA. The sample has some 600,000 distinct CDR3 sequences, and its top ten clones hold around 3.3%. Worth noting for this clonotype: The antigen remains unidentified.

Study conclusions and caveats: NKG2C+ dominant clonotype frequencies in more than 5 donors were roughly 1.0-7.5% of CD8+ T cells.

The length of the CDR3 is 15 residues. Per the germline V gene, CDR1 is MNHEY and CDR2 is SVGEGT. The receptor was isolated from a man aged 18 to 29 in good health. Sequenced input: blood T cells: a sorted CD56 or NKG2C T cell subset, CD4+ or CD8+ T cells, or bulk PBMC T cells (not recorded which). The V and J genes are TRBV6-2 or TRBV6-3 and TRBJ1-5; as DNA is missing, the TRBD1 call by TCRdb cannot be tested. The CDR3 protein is CASSVPGHQNQPQHF.